One and the same sample provided the 27 T cell receptor beta chains below, sequenced in a study of T-cell reconstitution after alpha-beta-depleted transplantation in children (dated by TCRdb to 2015 to 2016). The treatment or condition label, as the study defines it: allogeneic hematopoietic cell transplantation with graft depleted of TCRalphabeta T cells and CD19 B cells. To prepare the library, PCR was applied. Sequencing instrument: Illumina HiSeq 2500. Molecular barcoding was employed in the preparation of TCR libraries, with unique molecular identifiers being used to normalize TCRbeta repertoire quantification. Clones were called with MiXCR by TCRdb after fastp trimmed the public reads at Q25, and only in-frame beta chains were retained. Each record represents a unique CDR3 protein, reported with the most common genes and DNA among its rows. Recorded for this sample are about 210,000 distinct CDR3 sequences; approximately 19% of them occurred a single time. About two fifths of the sample is taken by the ten largest.

The specimen comprised PBMCs, mostly from graft donor cells, sampled 360 days after TCRalphabeta/CD19-depleted stem cell transplant. These receptors all stem from a male patient under 10 years old who had a stem cell transplant for acute lymphoblastic leukemia, so the T cells may come from the graft donor.

The CDR3 is CSVESGDSPHNEQFF. For the CDR3, the DNA is TGCAGCGTTGAATCTGGGGACTCACCGCACAATGAGCAGTTCTTC. The chain links TRBV29-1 to TRBJ2-1; possibly TRBD2 for D (6 bases). This CDR3 is 15 amino acids long. V shed 2 bases and J shed 5 bases, with 16 bases lying between them. Germline assignment: CDR1 SQVTM and CDR2 ANQGSEA.

This clonotype turned up a few times. The chain employs TRBV11-3 and TRBJ2-2; 9 nucleotides match TRBD2. With 5 bases clipped from V and 3 bases from J, the junction kept 7 bases outside the gene matches. The CDR3 is 16 amino acids. Germline V CDR1 and CDR2: SGHNT, YENEEA. CDR3 bases: TGTGCCAGCAGCCAGTTAGCGGGGGACCACACCGGGGAGCTGTTTTTT. Translating it yields CASSQLAGDHTGELFF.

The chain links TRBV27 to TRBJ2-7; 7 bases are shared with TRBD1. The V gene's germline CDR1 is MNHEY and CDR2 SMNVEV (reference sequence). J lost 5 bases, V lost 3 bases, and 10 bases had no gene match. This CDR3 has 15 amino acids. The CDR3 sequence: CASSFSGQGDHEQYF. As DNA, the CDR3 is TGTGCCAGCAGTTTTTCAGGGCAGGGGGACCACGAGCAGTACTTC.

Here the CDR3 reads CASSETGSATNEKLFF. As DNA, the CDR3 is TGCGCCAGCAGCGAGACAGGGAGTGCAACTAATGAAAAACTGTTTTTT. This sequence joins TRBV10-1 and TRBJ1-4; 7 bases fit TRBD1. With V trimmed by 6 bases and J by 0 bases, 7 bases remained unmatched. The germline CDR1 and CDR2 sequences are WNHNN and SYGVQD (reference sequence). The CDR3 loop spans 16 amino acids.

This clonotype was seen just once. This sequence joins TRBV15 and TRBJ2-5, with D possibly being TRBD1 or TRBD2 (6 bases each). Trimming removed 0 bases at V and 4 bases at J, with 15 bases between. Per the germline V gene, CDR1 is LNHNV and CDR2 is YYDKDF (reference sequence). This CDR3 has 16 residues. As DNA, the CDR3 is TGTGCCACCAGCAGAGATCAGGCCGGGGGCGGAGAGACCCAGTACTTC. Translated: CATSRDQAGGGETQYF.

The rearrangement uses TRBV24-1 and TRBJ2-1, with D perhaps matching TRBD1 (5 bases). CDR1 is KGHDR, CDR2 SFDVKD, per germline. Deletions cut 1 base from V and 6 bases from J, with 12 bases between. This CDR3 contains 15 residues. CDR3 loop: CATSDFYGAGNEQFF. The CDR3 DNA sequence: TGTGCCACCAGTGATTTCTATGGGGCCGGCAATGAGCAGTTCTTC.

The J gene is TRBJ2-7, the V gene TRBV5-1, with TRBD1 identical over 7 bases. Germline CDR1 and CDR2: SGHRS and YFSETQ. Unmatched junction bases numbered 5, after V lost 0 bases and J lost 2 bases. The CDR3 sequence is 15 residues long. The CDR3 bases are TGCGCCAGCAGCTTGGAAACAGGGACAGCCTACGAGCAGTACTTC. Protein sequence: CASSLETGTAYEQYF.

This clonotype has ten or more counts. The rearrangement uses TRBV7-6 and TRBJ1-1; TRBD1 is a possible D gene (6 bases). Per the germline V gene, CDR1 is SGHVS and CDR2 is FNYEAQ. CDR3 size: 14 residues. Trimming took 2 bases from V and 1 from J, leaving 8 bases between them. The CDR3, as DNA: TGTGCCAGCAGCTTACAGGGGAGGAACACTGAAGCTTTCTTT. Protein sequence: CASSLQGRNTEAFF.

This clonotype has only a few counts. The chain recombines TRBV7-9 with TRBJ2-7, with D possibly TRBD1 on 5 matching bases. V dropped 4 bases and J dropped 2 bases, with 18 bases sitting between them. The CDR3 extends over 16 amino acids. CDR1 SEHNR and CDR2 FQNEAQ come from the germline V gene (reference sequence). The CDR3 DNA reads TGTGCCAGCAGCTCAGGGATCCAGGTATTTACCTACGAGCAGTACTTC. This translates into CASSSGIQVFTYEQYF.

The sample holds a few counts of this clonotype. This chain uses TRBV27 with TRBJ2-1; 9 bases match TRBD1. This CDR3 spans 15 amino acids. V was pared by 4 bases and J by 1 base, with 2 bases of the junction left unmatched. Germline-derived CDR1 and CDR2 are MNHEY and SMNVEV (reference sequence). CDR3 residues: CASSSDRGSYNEQFF. CDR3 bases: TGTGCCAGCAGTTCCGACAGGGGGTCCTACAATGAGCAGTTCTTC.

The chain couples TRBV4-2 to TRBJ2-1; the D is unclear. The V gene lost 4 bases and the J gene lost 3 bases, with 13 bases spanning the gap. Germline V gene lookup returns CDR1 LGHNA and CDR2 YNFKEQ. This CDR3 contains 15 residues. The CDR3 region is CASSRTHGFYNEQFF. In DNA, the CDR3 is TGTGCCAGCAGCCGGACCCATGGGTTCTACAATGAGCAGTTCTTC.

A few counts support this clonotype. V gene TRBV4-3 combines with J gene TRBJ2-5, with TRBD1 matching over 7 bases. This CDR3 comprises 14 residues. Germline CDR1 and CDR2: LGHNA and YSLEER. J gave up 1 base and V 2 bases, and 1 base lay outside the gene matches. The CDR3: CASSQRTGQETQYF. CDR3 bases: TGCGCCAGCAGCCAAAGGACAGGCCAAGAGACCCAGTACTTC.

A few counts support this clonotype. The chain couples TRBV27 to TRBJ1-1, with TRBD1 identical over 7 bases. V was clipped by 6 bases and J by 6 bases; unmatched bases: 10. Germline-derived CDR1 and CDR2 are MNHEY and SMNVEV (reference sequence). CDR3 length: 14 amino acids. CDR3 sequence reads: CASRATRGRAEAFF. Written as DNA, the CDR3 is TGTGCCAGCAGAGCAACGAGGGGGCGGGCTGAAGCTTTCTTT.

The chain carries TRBV12-3 or TRBV12-4 and TRBJ2-2; D possibly corresponds to TRBD2 (6 bases). The CDR3 extends over 16 amino acids. V shed 2 bases and J shed 1 base, with 11 bases lying between them. CDR3 nucleotide sequence: TGTGCCAGCAGTTTACCAGGGAGGAGGAACACCGGGGAGCTGTTTTTT. Its protein is CASSLPGRRNTGELFF.

This clonotype was seen a handful of times. The V and J genes are TRBV5-1 and TRBJ2-1; unclear D gene. The CDR3 runs to 13 residues. V shed 5 bases and J shed 3 bases, with 9 bases lying between them. The germline V gene encodes CDR1 SGHRS and CDR2 YFSETQ. CDR3 nucleotide sequence: TGCGCCAGCAGGGAAGAAATCTACAATGAGCAGTTCTTC. Protein product: CASREEIYNEQFF.

The V call is TRBV7-8, the J call TRBJ2-1; D gene unclear. V lost 5 bases to trimming and J lost 2 bases, with 10 bases between them. The germline V gene encodes CDR1 SGHVS and CDR2 FQNEAQ. This CDR3 comprises 14 residues. The CDR3 is CASSNSSPYNEQFF. CDR3 DNA sequence: TGTGCCAGCAGCAACAGCAGTCCCTACAATGAGCAGTTCTTC.

The chain couples TRBV9 to TRBJ2-7; D perhaps matches TRBD2 (5 bases). The CDR3 loop spans 13 amino acids. V lost 4 bases to trimming and J lost 6 bases, with 14 bases between them. The V gene's germline CDR1 is SGDLS and CDR2 YYNGEE. The CDR3 DNA reads TGTGCCAGCAGCCCCTCCGGCGGGTTCGAGCAGTACTTC. Its translation: CASSPSGGFEQYF. Looking up the rest from reference TRBV9 and TRBJ2-7 gives the full variable domain: DSGVTQTPKHLITATGQRVTLRCSPRSGDLSVYWYQQSLDQGLQFLIQYYNGEERAKGNILERFSAQQFPDLHSELNLSSLELGDSALYFCASSPSGGFEQYFGPGTRLTVT.

This chain uses TRBV5-1 with TRBJ1-2, with TRBD1 matching 7 bases. The trim removed 4 bases at V and 1 base at J, leaving 1 base unmatched. The CDR3 loop spans 13 amino acids. CDR1 is SGHRS and CDR2 is YFSETQ in the germline V gene. CDR3 amino acids: CASSTGDNYGYTF. In DNA, the CDR3 is TGCGCCAGCAGCACAGGGGATAACTATGGCTACACCTTC. Full variable domain (remainder filled in from reference TRBV5-1 and TRBJ1-2): KAGVTQTPRYLIKTRGQQVTLSCSPISGHRSVSWYQQTPGQGLQFLFEYFSETQRNKGNFPGRFSGRQFSNSRSEMNVSTLELGDSALYLCASSTGDNYGYTFGSGTRLTVV.

Concerning this clonotype itself: This may be a read error: a much more frequent sequence differs by one nucleotide. The conserved phenylalanine or tryptophan is not found at the CDR3 terminus, so this likely reflects a read error. This chain links TRBV20-1 with TRBJ1-5; 8 bases agree with TRBD1. CDR3 size: 14 residues. V lost 0 bases to trimming and J lost 6 bases; unmatched junction nucleotides: 4. CDR1 is DFQATT and CDR2 is SNEGSKA in the germline V gene (reference sequence). The CDR3: CSARDNRGSQPQHV. CDR3 bases: TGCAGTGCTAGAGATAACAGGGGGAGTCAGCCCCAGCATGTT.

This clonotype was found a few times. The chain employs TRBV29-1 and TRBJ1-3; no firm D call. Germline V gene lookup returns CDR1 SQVTM and CDR2 ANQGSEA. The CDR3 covers 12 residues. The V end lost 4 bases, the J end lost 4 bases, and 8 bases lay between the germline ends. The CDR3 loop is CSVGIDGNTIYF. DNA of the CDR3: TGCAGCGTTGGGATAGACGGAAACACCATATATTTT.

This clonotype has more than one count but fewer than ten. The chain recombines TRBV11-1 with TRBJ2-5, with D possibly called TRBD1 or TRBD2 (5 bases each). CDR1 SGHAT and CDR2 FQDESV come from the germline V gene (reference sequence). CDR3 length: 13 residues. The germline V and J ends were trimmed by 10 bases and 1 base, with 13 bases remaining between them. The CDR3 protein is CATRRDRQETQYF. Here the CDR3 DNA reads TGTGCCACCCGAAGGGACCGCCAAGAGACCCAGTACTTC.

V gene TRBV24-1 combines with J gene TRBJ1-5; 7 positions match TRBD1. Germline V lookup: CDR1 KGHDR, CDR2 SFDVKD. V shed 7 bases, J shed 6 bases, and the junction held 5 bases outside the gene matches. This CDR3 has 13 amino acids. This chain's CDR3 is CATSQGVGQPQHF. The CDR3 bases are TGTGCCACCAGCCAGGGGGTTGGTCAGCCCCAGCATTTT.

This clonotype was picked up many times. The gene calls are TRBV7-2 and TRBJ2-2; D call uncertain. This CDR3 contains 15 residues. V lost 5 bases and J lost 1, with 11 bases in between. CDR1 SGHTA and CDR2 FQGNSA come from the germline V gene. The DNA of the CDR3 is TGTGCCAGCAGCACCCTTTTGGGGAACACCGGGGAGCTGTTTTTT. Residues: CASSTLLGNTGELFF. The entire variable domain, with the rest obtained from reference TRBV7-2 and TRBJ2-2, is as follows: GAGVSQSPSNKVTEKGKDVELRCDPISGHTALYWYRQSLGQGLEFLIYFQGNSAPDKSGLPSDRFSAERTGGSVSTLTIQRTQQEDSAVYLCASSTLLGNTGELFFGEGSRLTVL.

This clonotype has a handful of counts. The chain couples TRBV10-3 to TRBJ2-7; 7 nucleotides agree with TRBD1. V was clipped by 8 bases and J by 7 bases; unmatched bases: 8. The CDR3 has 12 amino acids. Germline CDR1 and CDR2: ENHRY and SYGVKD. This CDR3 is CAIRIEQGEQYF. The CDR3 DNA reads TGTGCCATCCGGATCGAACAGGGGGAGCAGTACTTC.

This chain uses TRBV20-1 with TRBJ2-3, with D uncertain. Germline V gene lookup returns CDR1 DFQATT and CDR2 SNEGSKA (reference sequence). This CDR3 is 14 amino acids long. V was pared by 4 bases and J by 0 bases, with 11 bases between. The CDR3 bases are TGCAGTGCTATAGAGGCCACAAGCACAGATACGCAGTATTTT. Its protein product is CSAIEATSTDTQYF.

This clonotype was observed a handful of times. J is TRBJ2-3 and V is TRBV29-1, with 7 bases aligning to TRBD2. Germline CDR1 and CDR2: SQVTM and ANQGSEA. The ends lost 3 bases at V and 4 bases at J; junction bases unmatched: 10. CDR3 length: 15 amino acids. The CDR3 sequence is CSVEFRPGGADTQYF. In DNA form, the CDR3 reads TGCAGCGTTGAGTTCAGGCCGGGAGGCGCAGATACGCAGTATTTT.

This chain uses TRBV4-3 with TRBJ2-5; 8 nucleotides agree with TRBD1. The CDR3 runs 16 residues. V trimming: 4 bases; J trimming: 4 bases; junction bases outside the gene matches: 11. Germline V CDR1 and CDR2: LGHNA, YSLEER. This chain's CDR3 is CASSRGAGGFGETQYF. The CDR3 DNA reads as TGCGCCAGCAGCCGAGGAGCAGGGGGCTTCGGAGAGACCCAGTACTTC.